Sequencing of this T cell receptor (beta chain) was carried out in a study of T-cell memory formation after mild COVID-19. In TCRdb, the 5' RACE reads were re-called with MiXCR into one record per CDR3 protein. The sample comprises 300,000 to 400,000 distinct CDR3 sequences, around 28% of which are singletons, and roughly 14% rests with the top ten. Study observations and caveats: Contracting clones from day 15 to 85 had balanced CD4/CD8; later expanders favoured CD4+.

As regards this clonotype: Its antigen is currently unknown.

The source material was PBMCs or a T cell subset sorted from them (not recorded which). This receptor was obtained from an adult woman who had mild COVID-19 (a few samples of this study predate the infection). Cell type and time point are not known.

The CDR3 coding sequence is TGTGCCACCAACGAAGGAGGGACTCCATCGGGGGATACGCAGTATTTT. This sequence encodes CATNEGGTPSGDTQYF. The chain recombines TRBV24-1 with TRBJ2-3; possibly TRBD2 for D (6 bases). The CDR3 loop spans 16 amino acids. The germline V and J ends were trimmed by 8 bases and 6 bases, with 23 bases remaining between them. CDR1 is KGHDR and CDR2 is SFDVKD in the germline V gene.